One and the same sample provided the 19 T cell receptor beta chains below, sequenced in a study of T-cell reconstitution after alpha-beta-depleted transplantation in children. TCRbeta library construction was performed incorporating unique molecular identifiers. TCRdb ran MiXCR on the PCR reads and lists one entry per CDR3 protein. The sample yields around 400,000 distinct CDR3 sequences, around 20% seen once. The sequencing used PBMCs from the stem cell graft donor, collected from the stem cell graft. The receptors derive from a human donor who donated a stem cell graft to a child with acute myeloid leukemia.

The rearrangement joins TRBV11-1 to TRBJ1-6, with 10 bases lining up with TRBD1. Germline CDR1 and CDR2: SGHAT and FQDESV (reference sequence). The CDR3 has 15 amino acids. V lost 3 bases and J lost 8; bases outside the gene matches: 4. The DNA for the CDR3 is TGTGCCAGCAGCTTCCGAGGACAGGGGGATTCACCCCTCCACTTT. This codes for CASSFRGQGDSPLHF.

The rearrangement uses TRBV20-1 and TRBJ1-4, with D possibly TRBD1 on 5 matching bases. The germline V gene encodes CDR1 DFQATT and CDR2 SNEGSKA (reference sequence). V shed 6 bases and J shed 0 bases, with 14 bases lying between them. This CDR3 comprises 15 residues. Here the CDR3 reads CSATDSRATNEKLFF. CDR3 DNA: TGCAGTGCGACCGACAGTCGTGCAACTAATGAAAAACTGTTTTTT.

This clonotype came up a few times. The V and J genes are TRBV5-1 and TRBJ2-1, with D perhaps TRBD1 or TRBD2 (5 bases each). Between the trimmed V and J ends, which lost 4 bases and 4 bases, there was a span of 15 bases. CDR1 is SGHRS, CDR2 YFSETQ, per germline. This CDR3 is 15 amino acids long. The CDR3 region has the DNA TGCGCCAGCAGCCTAGGGGTGGAGCGGTACAATGAGCAGTTCTTC. Its protein product is CASSLGVERYNEQFF.

At least ten counts were recorded for this clonotype. The J gene is TRBJ2-1, the V gene TRBV12-3 or TRBV12-4, with 10 positions matching TRBD2. The CDR3 contains 14 residues. J was trimmed by 8 bases and V by 7 bases; bases with no gene match: 8. CDR3 sequence: CASTPGLASDEQFF. CDR3 coding DNA: TGTGCCAGCACCCCGGGACTAGCGTCCGATGAGCAGTTCTTC.

The CDR3 loop reads CASSLVFERDTQYF. As DNA, the CDR3 is TGTGCCAGCAGCTTGGTCTTCGAGAGAGATACGCAGTATTTT. The chain has TRBV5-6 and TRBJ2-3; no firm D call. Germline CDR1 is SGHDT and CDR2 is YYEEEE. This CDR3 spans 14 amino acids. V shed 0 bases and J shed 5 bases, with 10 bases lying between them.

The J gene is TRBJ2-7, the V gene TRBV20-1; 11 bases are a match to TRBD2. V shed 3 bases, J shed 2 bases, and the junction held 21 bases outside the gene matches. CDR3 size: 20 residues. In germline, CDR1 is DFQATT, CDR2 SNEGSKA (reference sequence). Here the CDR3 reads CSARLPTGTSGPNRPYEQYF. The CDR3 DNA is TGCAGTGCTAGGCTCCCGACCGGGACTAGCGGACCCAACCGACCCTACGAGCAGTACTTC.

The chain carries TRBV7-8 and TRBJ2-1; the D gene is possibly TRBD1 (6 bases). Trimming took 3 bases from V and 8 from J, leaving 14 bases between them. This CDR3 has 14 amino acids. Germline CDR1 reads SGHVS; CDR2 reads FQNEAQ. This CDR3 reads CASSLVQGRDEQFF. In DNA, the CDR3 is TGTGCCAGCAGCTTGGTCCAGGGGCGCGATGAGCAGTTCTTC.

At least ten counts were recorded for this clonotype. The chain uses TRBV29-1 and TRBJ2-3; 9 bases line up with TRBD1. Germline CDR1 and CDR2: SQVTM and ANQGSEA. Trimming cost V 8 bases and J 2 bases; bases outside gene matches: 11. The CDR3 contains 15 residues. The CDR3 spells CSTNTGTGNTDTQYF. Written as DNA, the CDR3 is TGCAGCACAAATACCGGGACAGGGAACACAGATACGCAGTATTTT.

The V gene is TRBV28, the J gene TRBJ2-1; perhaps TRBD1 as D (6 bases). The CDR3 totals 13 residues. The germline V gene encodes CDR1 MDHEN and CDR2 SYDVKM. Trimming took off 5 bases at V and 7 bases at J, with 12 bases between the two ends. The CDR3 loop reads CASSRAGENEQFF. DNA for the CDR3: TGTGCCAGCAGTAGGGCAGGGGAGAATGAGCAGTTCTTC.

The rearrangement links TRBV5-1 to TRBJ2-7; 9 bases are shared with TRBD2. CDR3 length: 14 residues. V lost 4 bases and J lost 3; bases outside the gene matches: 5. From germline, CDR1 is SGHRS and CDR2 YFSETQ. This CDR3 reads CASSLSGSNYEQYF. The CDR3 region has the DNA TGCGCCAGCAGCCTTAGCGGGAGCAACTACGAGCAGTACTTC. The whole variable domain, remainder taken from reference TRBV5-1 and TRBJ2-7, is KAGVTQTPRYLIKTRGQQVTLSCSPISGHRSVSWYQQTPGQGLQFLFEYFSETQRNKGNFPGRFSGRQFSNSRSEMNVSTLELGDSALYLCASSLSGSNYEQYFGPGTRLTVT.

This clonotype was observed a few times. The gene calls are TRBV20-1 and TRBJ2-7, with a tentative D call TRBD1 (5 bases). CDR3 length: 14 residues. V gave up 2 bases and J gave up 1 base, with 12 bases separating them. Germline V gene data show CDR1 as DFQATT and CDR2 as SNEGSKA (reference sequence). The CDR3: CSARPQQESYEQYF. Here the CDR3 DNA reads TGCAGTGCTAGACCCCAACAGGAATCCTACGAGCAGTACTTC.

This clonotype was counted ten times or more. V is TRBV20-1 and J is TRBJ2-7; 7 bases are a match to TRBD2. CDR1 DFQATT and CDR2 SNEGSKA come from the germline V gene (reference sequence). The junction had 10 bases not matched to a gene; V was cut back by 7 bases and J by 4 bases. The CDR3 runs to 13 residues. The CDR3 loop is CSVQAGTAYEQYF. The CDR3 DNA is TGCAGTGTTCAAGCGGGAACTGCGTACGAGCAGTACTTC.

V is TRBV12-3 or TRBV12-4 and J is TRBJ2-3, with unresolved D. Trimming pared 6 bases from V and 0 bases from J, leaving 13 bases between. The CDR3 has 15 residues. DNA for the CDR3: TGTGCCAGCAGCAGACCCGGGTTAAGCACAGATACGCAGTATTTT. Protein: CASSRPGLSTDTQYF.

This clonotype was observed a few times. The chain carries TRBV4-2 and TRBJ2-3; D may be TRBD1 (6 bases). The V end lost 1 base, the J end lost 4 bases, and 24 bases lay between the germline ends. The CDR3 runs 19 residues. The germline V gene has CDR1 LGHNA and CDR2 YNFKEQ. The CDR3 region has the DNA TGTGCCAGCAGCCAAGCTACGGGTACTGGGGGCTCGGGCGCAGATACGCAGTATTTT. Amino acids: CASSQATGTGGSGADTQYF.

The chain combines TRBV6-5 with TRBJ2-5; TRBD2 agrees at 7 bases. The CDR3 sequence is 15 residues long. The germline gives CDR1 MNHEY, CDR2 SVGAGI. V was pared by 3 bases and J by 3 bases, with 7 bases of the junction left unmatched. The CDR3 region has the DNA TGTGCCAGCAGTTATAGCCCTAGCGGCGAAGAGACCCAGTACTTC. Amino acid sequence: CASSYSPSGEETQYF.

This clonotype has more than one count but fewer than ten. The chain carries TRBV25-1 and TRBJ2-1; TRBD2 matches at 10 bases. This CDR3 is 16 amino acids long. Trimming removed 6 bases from V and 9 bases from J; junction bases left unmatched: 14. From germline, CDR1 is MGHDK and CDR2 SYGVNS. This chain's CDR3 is CASRHSELAGEGEQFF. The CDR3 DNA follows: TGTGCCAGCAGGCACTCAGAGCTAGCGGGAGAGGGTGAGCAGTTCTTC.

This clonotype was recorded many times. This chain links TRBV7-2 with TRBJ2-1, with TRBD2 identical over 7 bases. V gave up 2 bases and J gave up 7 bases; unmatched junction bases: 2. From germline, CDR1 is SGHTA and CDR2 FQGNSA. CDR3 size: 13 residues. The CDR3 region is CASSLTGRNEQFF. The CDR3 DNA reads as TGTGCCAGCAGCTTAACCGGGAGGAATGAGCAGTTCTTC.

The gene calls are TRBV5-6 and TRBJ2-5; 8 nucleotides agree with TRBD2. CDR1 SGHDT and CDR2 YYEEEE come from the germline V gene. With V trimmed by 4 bases and J by 2 bases, 4 bases remained unmatched. This CDR3 region has 14 residues. The CDR3 region has the DNA TGTGCCAGCAGCGGGACGGGGGGGCAAGAGACCCAGTACTTC. This codes for CASSGTGGQETQYF. Full variable domain (missing parts from reference TRBV5-6 and TRBJ2-5): DAGVTQSPTHLIKTRGQQVTLRCSPKSGHDTVSWYQQALGQGPQFIFQYYEEEERQRGNFPDRFSGHQFPNYSSELNVNALLLGDSALYLCASSGTGGQETQYFGPGTRLLVL.

The chain has TRBV20-1 and TRBJ2-1; no clear D gene. Deletions cut 4 bases from V and 7 bases from J, with 8 bases between. This CDR3 comprises 11 residues. Per the germline V gene, CDR1 is DFQATT and CDR2 is SNEGSKA (reference sequence). CDR3 coding DNA: TGCAGTGCTATTGCCGGGAATGAGCAGTTCTTC. Translation: CSAIAGNEQFF.